The clone carrying this TCR beta chain was picked up many times. Its antigen is unknown. The sample comes from a study of metastatic and nonmetastatic thyroid tumors. The overall study: Repertoires were compared across blood and tumor or nodule tissue from malignant and benign thyroid patients. Findings of the study overall: It was reported that TCR beta diversity was significantly higher in malignant thyroid tumors than benign nodules, in blood and tumor.

Original data processing: Variation in CDR3 across clinicopathological groups served as the basis for constructing a distant-metastasis classifier in papillary thyroid cancer. MiXCR was used by TCRdb to re-call the PCR reads. The V and J calls were determined by TCRdb, not by the authors. The sample shows 75,000 to 95,000 clones, approximately 11% of them seen only once. The CDR3 sequence is 17 residues long. J gave up 0 bases and V 1 base, and 9 bases lay outside the gene matches. Germline V gives CDR1 DFQATT, CDR2 SNEGSKA (reference sequence). Prior to thyroid surgery, none of the patients had received any treatment.

The rearrangement joins TRBV20-1 to TRBJ2-3; TRBD1 matches at 8 bases. Sequencing was carried out using blood. The sequence derives from a female donor with papillary thyroid cancer or a benign thyroid nodule (not recorded which). Some clones in this sample may be carry-over from other donors' samples. The CDR3 DNA reads as TGCAGTGCTAGAGCTCCCCGGACAGGGATCAGCACAGATACGCAGTATTTT. Protein sequence: CSARAPRTGISTDTQYF.